The present T cell receptor (beta chain) was sequenced within a study of beta chain features in type 1 diabetes (dated by TCRdb to 2017 to 2018). Looking at the study overall: Mean age, gender distribution, total cell number and subset yield did not differ between patients and healthy donors. Regulatory and stem cell-like memory subsets were obtained from only 8 patients and about eight healthy donors, while naive and central memory subsets were obtained from all 30 or so donors. The study compared the TCRB repertoires of sorted circulating CD4+ T cell subsets in recently diagnosed type 1 diabetes patients with those in matched healthy donors. A total of 90 million to 120 million sorted cells were examined across all samples, and a strong correlation was observed between cell number per subset and RNA yield.

A single peripheral blood draw of 90 to 150 mL on average was collected from each donor into heparinised tubes. A BD FACSAria II was used to sort naive, central memory, regulatory and stem cell-like memory CD4+ T cells with a panel that included CD45RO, CCR7, CD25, CD127, CD95 and CD27. A purity above 95% was achieved for all sorted populations. PBMCs were separated immediately by Lymphoprep density gradient centrifugation and were stained directly, without being cultured. To minimize batch effects, samples were stained and sorted in pairs, one healthy donor with one patient per experiment. On the study overall, not on this receptor specifically: Only small numbers of individuals were included in the HLA sub-analyses, which left unresolved whether HLA type had any influence on TCRB rearrangement. Patients with type 1 diabetes made fewer insertions and deleted more nucleotides at VDJ recombination sites, implying thymic rearrangement abnormalities. Because cDNA was sequenced instead of genomic DNA, highly expressing activated cells could be over-represented, though the groups showed no difference in activation or CD3 levels. A moderate but significant shortening of TCRB CDR3 length was observed in type 1 diabetes patients in all four CD4+ subsets. PCR might favor shorter templates, but patient and control samples were amplified and corrected together, so any skew would affect both groups equally. Naive, central memory and regulatory TCRB repertoires appeared to be more alike among patients than among healthy donors.

All of the isolated RNA was reverse transcribed with the High Capacity cDNA Reverse Transcription Kit, so expressed TCRB transcripts were sequenced. Naive, central memory and regulatory T cell samples underwent deep immunoSEQ sequencing, averaging about 3.5 million total reads per sample. Sorted cells were lysed in RLT buffer, and RNA was extracted using DNase-treated RNeasy Micro or Mini kits according to cell number. To prevent cross-contamination, every cell subset was processed on its own, while patient and healthy donor samples were processed together. The immunoSEQ multiplex PCR was used to amplify TCRB sequences from cDNA, generating 87-bp fragments that spanned the CDR3 region. Sequencing of the amplicons was performed on the Illumina HiSeq platform. The authors' analysis ran thus. Synthetic template baselines were used to correct PCR bias computationally, reads within Hamming distance 2 were collapsed together, and singletons that could not be merged were discarded. By aligning reads against IMGT, V, D and J genes, CDR3 length, and insertions or deletions at six rearrangement sites were assigned. Within each subset, clonotype counts were normalized to sorted cell number, after which true diversity and Gini coefficients were computed with the tcR R package. The overlap coefficient, calculated on TCRB nucleotide sequences, was used to measure repertoire sharing. TCRdb obtained this table from immuneACCESS and retained in-frame rearrangements with V and J assigned. These tables miss some clones; where compared with another copy, unresolved V genes account for less than half of the shortfall, and the remainder is unexplained. V and J calls and clone size are as listed in that table; D and trimming were resolved from the DNA. The sample table holds fewer than 200,000 clones, of which 10% to 15% were seen once. About 0.66% of the sample belongs to the ten largest clones.

Remarks on this clone: It has no known antigen specificity. No per-base quality is available; no much larger clone lies one base away.

CDR1 and CDR2 are read off the germline V gene as LGHNA and YNFKEQ. Cut back by 4 bases and 2 bases, the V and J ends lie 14 bases apart. Taken from cysteine to phenylalanine, the CDR3 has 15 residues. The DNA shown is the 45-base CDR3, in frame from base 1. The clonotype originates from a young woman in good health. This chain is built from TRBV4-2 and TRBJ2-5, with the identity of the D gene unclear. Source material: central memory CD4+ T cells from blood. CDR3 reads: CASSPVANSQETQYF. The DNA sequence is TGTGCCAGCAGCCCAGTAGCAAATTCACAAGAGACCCAGTACTTC.